Below are 20 T cell receptor beta chains sequenced from a single sample in a study of OX40 agonist ivuxolimab in advanced cancers. TCRdb keeps only in-frame clones here, not all; method: immunoSEQ multiplex PCR. The repertoire holds around 30,000 clones, with roughly nine tenths as singletons. The input for sequencing was CD4+ or CD8+ T cells sorted from blood, taken in a trial of the OX40 agonist ivuxolimab. The receptors stem from an adult with an advanced solid tumor such as melanoma, head and neck, liver or kidney cancer.

The chain carries TRBV5-4 and TRBJ2-7; TRBD1 matches 8 bases. The germline V gene has CDR1 SGHNT and CDR2 YYREEE (reference sequence). V was pared by 4 bases and J by 3 bases, with 6 bases of the junction left unmatched. CDR3 length equals 14 residues. The CDR3 loop is CASSLGQANYEQYF. For the CDR3, the DNA is TGTGCCAGCAGCCTGGGACAGGCCAACTACGAGCAGTACTTC.

This clone showed up just a few times. The rearrangement uses TRBV9 and TRBJ1-4; 7 positions match TRBD1. The CDR3 length is 13 residues. Germline values: CDR1 SGDLS, CDR2 YYNGEE. Trimming took 3 bases from V and 10 from J; bases not matched to a gene: 6. The CDR3 region has the DNA TGTGCCAGCAGCGGGGCTCAGGGGGGAAAACTGTTTTTT. As protein: CASSGAQGGKLFF. The variable domain in full, with the rest retrieved from reference TRBV9 and TRBJ1-4, is DSGVTQTPKHLITATGQRVTLRCSPRSGDLSVYWYQQSLDQGLQFLIQYYNGEERAKGNILERFSAQQFPDLHSELNLSSLELGDSALYFCASSGAQGGKLFFGSGTQLSVL.

There are a few counts of this clone. This chain uses TRBV5-5 with TRBJ2-5; D may be TRBD2 (5 bases). The germline V gene encodes CDR1 SGHKS and CDR2 YYEKEE (reference sequence). Trimming took off 4 bases at V and 5 bases at J, with 9 bases between the two ends. The CDR3 has 12 residues. The CDR3 loop is CASSPPGETQYF. In DNA form, the CDR3 reads TGTGCCAGCAGCCCTCCGGGGGAGACCCAGTACTTC.

The chain combines TRBV7-6 with TRBJ1-1, with D unclear. Germline CDR1 is SGHVS and CDR2 is FNYEAQ. Trimming cost V 1 base and J 4 bases, with 13 bases left between them. The CDR3 extends over 15 amino acids. The DNA for the CDR3 is TGTGCCAGCAGCTTAGAGAGGGAGATGGGCACTGAAGCTTTCTTT. Translated, it gives CASSLEREMGTEAFF.

The CDR3 region has the DNA TGTGCCAGCAGCACTTCTAGCGGGGGGATCGAGGAGCAGTACTTC. Encoded protein: CASSTSSGGIEEQYF. This chain connects TRBV7-9 to TRBJ2-7, with 11 bases matching TRBD2. Germline loops: CDR1 SEHNR, CDR2 FQNEAQ (reference sequence). The CDR3 runs to 15 residues. J gave up 7 bases and V 5 bases, and 10 bases lay outside the gene matches.

The chain joins TRBV9 to TRBJ1-5; TRBD1 matches at 11 bases. With 2 bases clipped from V and 6 bases from J, the junction kept 4 bases outside the gene matches. The CDR3 loop spans 15 amino acids. Looked up from germline, CDR1 is SGDLS and CDR2 is YYNGEE. The CDR3: CASSVGQGGTQPQHF. The CDR3 nucleotides are TGTGCCAGCAGCGTGGGACAGGGGGGGACTCAGCCCCAGCATTTT.

The CDR3 reads CASSLVRDSYNEQFF. The CDR3 bases are TGTGCCAGCAGTTTGGTCAGGGACTCCTACAATGAGCAGTTCTTC. The chain employs TRBV27 and TRBJ2-1, with D perhaps matching TRBD1 (5 bases). CDR1 and CDR2 from the germline V gene are MNHEY and SMNVEV (reference sequence). The length of the CDR3 is 15 residues. Deletions cut 3 bases from V and 0 bases from J, with 9 bases between.

The gene calls are TRBV27 and TRBJ2-2, with no clear D. The V gene's germline CDR1 is MNHEY and CDR2 SMNVEV (reference sequence). The CDR3 has 14 residues. V shed 6 bases and J shed 8 bases, with 16 bases lying between them. CDR3 loop: CASRTGVVWGELFF. The CDR3 region has the DNA TGTGCCAGCAGGACTGGCGTTGTTTGGGGGGAGCTGTTTTTT.

The J gene is TRBJ2-7, the V gene TRBV7-3, with D perhaps being TRBD1 or TRBD2 (6 bases each). V was pared by 2 bases and J by 5 bases, with 13 bases between. This CDR3 comprises 14 residues. Germline CDR1 SGHTA, CDR2 FQGTGA. CDR3 sequence: CASSLLGGGHEQYF. The DNA for the CDR3 is TGTGCCAGCAGCTTATTGGGGGGCGGCCACGAGCAGTACTTC.

This chain uses TRBV4-1 with TRBJ2-7; D might be TRBD2 (5 bases). Looked up from germline, CDR1 is MGHRA and CDR2 is YSYEKL. CDR3 length: 13 amino acids. Trimming stripped 0 bases from V and 8 bases from J, with 11 bases between. CDR3 DNA: TGCGCCAGCAGCCAAGATAGGAGGTCACAGCAGTACTTC. Translated, it gives CASSQDRRSQQYF.

The rearrangement joins TRBV19 to TRBJ2-1, with TRBD1 matching 8 bases. J was trimmed by 2 bases and V by 3 bases; bases with no gene match: 9. CDR1 is LNHDA, CDR2 SQIVND, per germline (reference sequence). The CDR3 is made up of 17 amino acids. CDR3 in amino acids: CASSIPQGQGPYNEQFF. The CDR3 nucleotides are TGTGCCAGTAGTATCCCCCAAGGACAGGGCCCCTACAATGAGCAGTTCTTC.

This clone was detected once. This chain links TRBV7-3 with TRBJ2-3; D is possibly TRBD1 or TRBD2 (5 bases each). The CDR3 consists of 15 residues. The ends were cut back, 0 bases at V and 4 bases at J, with 11 bases in the middle. Germline assignment: CDR1 SGHTA and CDR2 FQGTGA. The CDR3 loop is CASSLTAGSADTQYF. For the CDR3, the DNA is TGTGCCAGCAGCTTAACAGCAGGGAGCGCAGATACGCAGTATTTT.

The chain employs TRBV4-1 and TRBJ2-7; 7 bases align to TRBD1. J lost 5 bases, V lost 4 bases, and 11 bases had no gene match. Germline CDR1 is MGHRA and CDR2 is YSYEKL. The CDR3 length is 15 residues. CDR3 bases: TGCGCCAGCAGCCCAAAGGGGGCTGGATCAGACGAGCAGTACTTC. It specifies CASSPKGAGSDEQYF.

This chain uses TRBV19 with TRBJ1-1, with D unclear. CDR3 length: 11 residues. V dropped 8 bases and J dropped 3 bases, with 7 bases sitting between them. Per germline, CDR1 LNHDA and CDR2 SQIVND (reference sequence). The CDR3: CASEGDTEAFF. DNA for the CDR3: TGTGCCAGTGAGGGAGACACTGAAGCTTTCTTT.

The gene calls are TRBV9 and TRBJ2-1, with TRBD2 matching 11 bases. This CDR3 region has 16 residues. The germline V gene has CDR1 SGDLS and CDR2 YYNGEE. V trimming: 0 bases; J trimming: 2 bases; junction bases outside the gene matches: 1. The chain's CDR3 is CASSVVAGGTYNEQFF. For the CDR3, the DNA is TGTGCCAGCAGCGTAGTAGCGGGAGGGACCTACAATGAGCAGTTCTTC.

This rearrangement joins TRBV6-1 to TRBJ2-3, with TRBD2 identical over 7 bases. Germline CDR1 reads MNHNS; CDR2 reads SASEGT. This CDR3 is 11 amino acids long. V was pared by 8 bases and J by 5 bases, with 1 base of the junction left unmatched. The CDR3 DNA reads as TGTGCCAGCGCGGGGGTAGATACGCAGTATTTT. Translation: CASAGVDTQYF.

V gene TRBV5-1 combines with J gene TRBJ2-1; D might be TRBD2 (5 bases). The V and J ends lost 0 bases and 3 bases respectively, with 10 bases between them. Germline CDR1 SGHRS, CDR2 YFSETQ. The CDR3 covers 15 residues. CDR3 loop: CASSLADDYYNEQFF. CDR3 nucleotides: TGCGCCAGCAGCTTGGCCGATGACTACTACAATGAGCAGTTCTTC.

This sequence joins TRBV28 and TRBJ1-5; D is unclear. V lost 3 bases and J lost 6, with 3 bases in between. This CDR3 is built from 11 residues. Germline loops: CDR1 MDHEN, CDR2 SYDVKM. CDR3 sequence: CASSFSQPQHF. For the CDR3, the DNA is TGTGCCAGCAGTTTCAGTCAGCCCCAGCATTTT.

The V and J genes are TRBV30 and TRBJ2-7, with TRBD1 matching over 8 bases. The CDR3 length is 12 residues. Per the germline V gene, CDR1 is GTSNPN and CDR2 is SVGIG (reference sequence). V was pared by 5 bases and J by 2 bases, with 2 bases of the junction left unmatched. The CDR3 here is CAWGTGTYEQYF. The CDR3 bases are TGTGCCTGGGGGACAGGTACCTACGAGCAGTACTTC.

This chain joins TRBV19 and TRBJ2-2, with no clear D. The CDR3 extends over 14 amino acids. Germline V lookup: CDR1 LNHDA, CDR2 SQIVND (reference sequence). The germline V and J ends were trimmed by 5 bases and 5 bases, with 12 bases remaining between them. The CDR3 here is CASSSPPLTGELFF. The CDR3, as DNA: TGTGCCAGTAGTTCCCCCCCGTTAACCGGGGAGCTGTTTTTT.